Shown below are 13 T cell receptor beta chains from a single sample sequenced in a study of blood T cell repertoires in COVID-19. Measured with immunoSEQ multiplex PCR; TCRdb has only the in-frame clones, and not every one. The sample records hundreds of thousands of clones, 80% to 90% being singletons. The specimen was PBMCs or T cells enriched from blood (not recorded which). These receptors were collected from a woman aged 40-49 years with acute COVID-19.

The CDR3 DNA reads TGCGCCAGCTCCCCGGACTTTCCGAACACCGGGGAGCTGTTTTTT. This encodes CASSPDFPNTGELFF. The J gene is TRBJ2-2, the V gene TRBV10-1, with a tentative D call TRBD2 (5 bases). In germline, CDR1 is WNHNN, CDR2 SYGVQD (reference sequence). The CDR3 runs 15 residues. V lost 8 bases to trimming and J lost 0 bases, with 13 bases between them.

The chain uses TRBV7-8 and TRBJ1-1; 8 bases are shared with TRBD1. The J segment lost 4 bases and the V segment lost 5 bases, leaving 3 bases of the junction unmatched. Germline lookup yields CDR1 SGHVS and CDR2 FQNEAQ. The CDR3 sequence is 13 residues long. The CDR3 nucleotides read TGTGCCAGCAGCCAGGACAGGGTCACTGAAGCTTTCTTT. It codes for CASSQDRVTEAFF.

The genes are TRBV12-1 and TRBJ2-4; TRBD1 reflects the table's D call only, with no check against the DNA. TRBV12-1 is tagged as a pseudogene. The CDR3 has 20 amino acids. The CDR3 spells CASSFRQGQESFMAKNIQYF. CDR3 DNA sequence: TGTGCCAGCAGCTTTAGACAGGGGCAGGAGTCTTTTATGGCCAAAAACATTCAGTACTTC.

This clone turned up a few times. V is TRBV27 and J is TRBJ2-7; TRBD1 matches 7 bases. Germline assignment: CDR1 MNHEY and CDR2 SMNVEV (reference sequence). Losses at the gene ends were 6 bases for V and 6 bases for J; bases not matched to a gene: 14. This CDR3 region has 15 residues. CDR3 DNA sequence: TGTGCCAGCAGCTCCCCTTCGACAGGGTTGGGCGAGCAGTACTTC. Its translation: CASSSPSTGLGEQYF.

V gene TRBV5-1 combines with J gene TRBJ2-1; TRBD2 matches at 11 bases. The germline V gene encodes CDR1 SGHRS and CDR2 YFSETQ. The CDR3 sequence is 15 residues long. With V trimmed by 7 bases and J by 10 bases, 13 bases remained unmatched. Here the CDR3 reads CASGAGLAASVEQFF. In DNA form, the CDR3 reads TGCGCCAGCGGAGCGGGACTAGCGGCCTCGGTGGAGCAGTTCTTC.

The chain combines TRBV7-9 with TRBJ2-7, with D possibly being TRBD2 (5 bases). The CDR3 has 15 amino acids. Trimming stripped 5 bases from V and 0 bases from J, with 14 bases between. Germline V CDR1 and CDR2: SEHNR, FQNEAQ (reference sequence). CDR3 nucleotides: TGTGCCAGCAGCCCAGGACTGAGGAGCTCCTACGAGCAGTACTTC. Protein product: CASSPGLRSSYEQYF.

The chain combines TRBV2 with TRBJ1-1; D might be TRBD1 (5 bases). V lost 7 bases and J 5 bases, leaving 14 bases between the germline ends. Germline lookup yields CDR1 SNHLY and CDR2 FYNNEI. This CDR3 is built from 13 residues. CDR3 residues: CASTGGGDTEAFF. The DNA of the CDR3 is TGTGCCAGCACGGGGGGAGGGGATACTGAAGCTTTCTTT.

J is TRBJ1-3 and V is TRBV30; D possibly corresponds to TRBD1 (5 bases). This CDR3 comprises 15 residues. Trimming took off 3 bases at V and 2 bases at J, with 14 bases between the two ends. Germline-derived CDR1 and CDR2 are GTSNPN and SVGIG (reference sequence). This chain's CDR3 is CAWSISSGTGNTIYF. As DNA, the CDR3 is TGTGCCTGGAGCATCTCCTCAGGGACTGGAAACACCATATATTTT.

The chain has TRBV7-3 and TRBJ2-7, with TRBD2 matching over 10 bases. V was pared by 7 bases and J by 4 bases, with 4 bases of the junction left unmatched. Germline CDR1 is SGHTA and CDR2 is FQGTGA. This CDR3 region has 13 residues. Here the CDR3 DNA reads TGTGCCAGCACTCCGGGACTAGCGTACGAGCAGTACTTC. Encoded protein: CASTPGLAYEQYF.

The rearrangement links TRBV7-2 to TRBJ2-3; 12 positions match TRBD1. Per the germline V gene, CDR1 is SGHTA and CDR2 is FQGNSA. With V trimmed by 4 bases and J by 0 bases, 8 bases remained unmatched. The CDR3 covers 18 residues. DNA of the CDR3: TGTGCCAGCAGCTACCGGGGACAGGGGGCAACTAGCACAGATACGCAGTATTTT. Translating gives CASSYRGQGATSTDTQYF.

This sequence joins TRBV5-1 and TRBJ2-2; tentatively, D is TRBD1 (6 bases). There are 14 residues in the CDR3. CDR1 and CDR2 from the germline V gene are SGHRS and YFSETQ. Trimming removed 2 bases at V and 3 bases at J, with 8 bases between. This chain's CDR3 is CASSLGQYTGELFF. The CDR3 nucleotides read TGCGCCAGCAGCTTAGGACAGTACACCGGGGAGCTGTTTTTT. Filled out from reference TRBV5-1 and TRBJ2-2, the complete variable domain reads KAGVTQTPRYLIKTRGQQVTLSCSPISGHRSVSWYQQTPGQGLQFLFEYFSETQRNKGNFPGRFSGRQFSNSRSEMNVSTLELGDSALYLCASSLGQYTGELFFGEGSRLTVL.

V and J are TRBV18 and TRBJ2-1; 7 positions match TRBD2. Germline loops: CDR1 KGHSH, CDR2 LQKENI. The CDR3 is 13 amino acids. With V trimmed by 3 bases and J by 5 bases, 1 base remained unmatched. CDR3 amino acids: CASSPGRDNEQFF. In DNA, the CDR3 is TGTGCCAGCTCACCGGGGAGGGACAATGAGCAGTTCTTC.

CDR3 sequence: CASSATSYEQYF. CDR3 bases: TGCGCCAGCAGTGCCACATCCTACGAGCAGTACTTC. This chain joins TRBV10-2 and TRBJ2-7, with D uncertain. The germline CDR1 and CDR2 sequences are WSHSY and SAAADI. V was shortened by 4 bases and J by 1 base, with 5 bases between the two germline ends. The CDR3 covers 12 residues.